This T cell receptor (beta chain) stems from a study of cytomegalovirus exposure and HLA in healthy donors. There are 11 residues in the CDR3. Trimming cost V 5 bases and J 4 bases, with 5 bases left between them. Germline-derived CDR1 and CDR2 are MDHEN and SYDVKM. PCR amplification relied on 60 Vbeta primers (plus 13 Jbeta primers). Here immunoSEQ multiplex PCR was the method, and the copy in TCRdb shows in-frame clones only, minus some. The sample has about 99,000 clones, 70% to 80% seen once; the top ten hold roughly 3%. The chain recombines TRBV28 with TRBJ1-2; D not certain. Source material: PBMCs. The TCR was taken from a man aged 35-49 years in good health and CMV-seronegative. As DNA, the CDR3 is TGTGCCAGCAGTACGGTCTATGGCTACACCTTC. It codes for CASSTVYGYTF.